A selection of T cell receptor beta chains follows, all from one sample in a study of T cells after yellow fever vaccination. TCRdb fed the 5' RACE reads into MiXCR, producing one record per CDR3 protein. The profile covers approximately 260,000 distinct CDR3 sequences, with roughly 5.2% appearing a single time and 2.5% to 4% taken by the ten largest. Specimen: CD4+ T cells sorted from PBMCs, collected on the day of the yellow fever booster vaccination. The receptors were gathered from a man aged 18 to 30 who received the YFV17D yellow fever vaccine. The CDR3 runs from the conserved cysteine through the conserved F or W.

cdr3_length	v_call	j_call	cdr3_aa
17	TRBV5-1	TRBJ1-1	CASSLWVQGIQNTEAFF
15	TRBV5-6	TRBJ1-2	CASSTAGQGYYGYTF
13	TRBV20-1	TRBJ2-5	CSAPTQASETQYF
11	TRBV28	TRBJ2-1	CATDIHNEQFF
15	TRBV11-2	TRBJ1-2	CASSLDWRSLLGYTF
17	TRBV5-1	TRBJ1-2	CASSSAIRRGTGNGYTF
18	TRBV7-6	TRBJ2-1	CASSPNPPSGLGVNEQFF
16	TRBV5-1	TRBJ1-5	CASAPRPGDSNQPQHF
15	TRBV6-5	TRBJ1-2	CASSYVRGLNYGYTF
15	TRBV5-4	TRBJ2-5	CASSFPGTRQETQYF
13	TRBV5-1	TRBJ1-2	CASSRGRTMGYTF
16	TRBV7-2	TRBJ2-5	CASSLRLAGDGETQYF
15	TRBV9	TRBJ2-5	CASSVARVDGETQYF
13	TRBV12-3/TRBV12-4	TRBJ2-1	CASSFQGGDEQFF
17	TRBV6-1	TRBJ2-6	CASSDKTGLAGANVLTF
14	TRBV20-1	TRBJ1-2	CSARHQGSEGGYTF
12	TRBV11-2	TRBJ2-3	CASSLGYGTQYF
14	TRBV6-2/TRBV6-3	TRBJ2-7	CASSLGQGWNEQYF
16	TRBV9	TRBJ1-6	CASSVSPDSDVTPLHF
16	TRBV7-9	TRBJ1-1	CASSTLGYGARTEAFF
14	TRBV6-4	TRBJ2-3	CASSANGARDTQYF
17	TRBV5-1	TRBJ2-1	CASSLAGATFPGDEQFF
16	TRBV4-1	TRBJ1-2	CASSQSLGQGWEGYTF